These 22 T cell receptor beta chains originate from one sample sequenced in a study of post-analysis software for immune sequencing data. Their antigen targets remain unknown. Regarding the study as a whole: Five or six TRBV segments, TRBV5-6, TRBV5-1 and TRBV20-1 among them, were found more frequent in patients than controls.

The library was made from cDNA and included unique molecular identifiers. TCRdb fed the PCR reads into MiXCR, producing one record per CDR3 protein. The sample lists over 700,000 distinct CDR3 sequences; roughly 30% were seen once. The sequenced sample was blood. Every receptor here comes from a girl aged 5 to 17 with multiple sclerosis.

The table lists this clonotype with many counts. The gene calls are TRBV11-2 and TRBJ2-1, with D tentatively TRBD2 (5 bases). Looked up from germline, CDR1 is SGHAT and CDR2 is FQNNGV. V was clipped by 5 bases and J by 0 bases, with 11 bases between them. The CDR3 covers 15 residues. The CDR3 loop reads CASSPRLSSYNEQFF. CDR3 sequence (DNA): TGTGCCAGCAGCCCCCGACTAAGCTCCTACAATGAGCAGTTCTTC.

This clonotype was detected only a few times. This chain joins TRBV20-1 and TRBJ2-7, with 8 positions matching TRBD2. V lost 2 bases to trimming and J lost 2 bases; unmatched junction nucleotides: 5. The CDR3 loop spans 14 amino acids. Germline V gene sequence: CDR1 DFQATT, CDR2 SNEGSKA (reference sequence). CDR3 nucleotide sequence: TGCAGTGCTAGAATCTTCGGGGGGGCCTACGAGCAGTACTTC. It specifies CSARIFGGAYEQYF.

This clonotype has a handful of counts. The V gene is TRBV6-4, the J gene TRBJ2-6, with D possibly TRBD1 on 5 matching bases. The length of the CDR3 is 15 residues. V was shortened by 4 bases and J by 2 bases, with 9 bases between the two germline ends. The V gene's germline CDR1 is MRHNA and CDR2 SNTAGT. The CDR3 is CASSGGSTGANVLTF. In DNA, the CDR3 is TGTGCCAGCAGTGGGGGCAGTACTGGGGCCAACGTCCTGACTTTC.

A few counts support this clonotype. This chain connects TRBV20-1 to TRBJ2-5; 13 bases are a match to TRBD2. This CDR3 has 15 amino acids. Trimming at V came to 5 bases and at J to 1 base, leaving 4 bases not matched to a gene. Germline lookup yields CDR1 DFQATT and CDR2 SNEGSKA (reference sequence). The CDR3 DNA reads as TGCAGTGCTGGGGGGACTAGCGGGGTCCAAGAGACCCAGTACTTC. It is translated as CSAGGTSGVQETQYF.

On this clonotype: It may be a read error: a sequence one base away is much more abundant. The chain links TRBV29-1 to TRBJ2-3; tentatively, D is TRBD1 (6 bases). The CDR3 sequence is 13 residues long. The V gene's germline CDR1 is SQVTM and CDR2 ANQGSEA. CDR3 residues: CSVGQGHTDAQYF. The CDR3 DNA is TGCAGCGTTGGGCAGGGGCACACAGATGCGCAGTATTTT.

The V gene is TRBV3-1, the J gene TRBJ2-7; no clear D. There are 14 residues in the CDR3. Germline CDR1 and CDR2: LGHDT and YNNKEL (reference sequence). Trimming took off 4 bases at V and 6 bases at J, with 16 bases between the two ends. CDR3 sequence (DNA): TGTGCCAGCAGCCGCCAGATAGACCGTTTCGAGCAGTACTTC. Residues: CASSRQIDRFEQYF.

The rearrangement joins TRBV11-2 to TRBJ1-2; possible D gene TRBD1, 6 bases. The germline V and J ends were trimmed by 5 bases and 1 base, with 14 bases remaining between them. This CDR3 is built from 15 residues. Germline CDR1 and CDR2: SGHAT and FQNNGV. The CDR3 DNA follows: TGTGCCAGCAGCCGCGGGGGGCAGGGTAACTATGGCTACACCTTC. Encoded protein: CASSRGGQGNYGYTF.

The V call is TRBV5-1, the J call TRBJ2-1; 7 bases agree with TRBD2. From germline, CDR1 is SGHRS and CDR2 YFSETQ. V gave up 3 bases and J gave up 8 bases; unmatched junction bases: 11. The CDR3 covers 15 residues. In DNA, the CDR3 is TGCGCCAGCAGCTCGGGACTACCTGGGTTGGATGAGCAGTTCTTC. It specifies CASSSGLPGLDEQFF.

This sequence joins TRBV7-2 and TRBJ2-1, with TRBD2 matching over 8 bases. CDR1 is SGHTA, CDR2 FQGNSA, per germline. This CDR3 spans 17 amino acids. V gave up 2 bases and J gave up 0 bases; unmatched junction bases: 6. CDR3 in DNA: TGTGCCAGCAGCTTATCTGCGGGACTAGTCTCCTACAATGAGCAGTTCTTC. Protein sequence: CASSLSAGLVSYNEQFF.

This clonotype was seen many times. This sequence joins TRBV20-1 and TRBJ1-2; 7 bases agree with TRBD1. CDR1 is DFQATT, CDR2 SNEGSKA, per germline (reference sequence). The CDR3 has 11 residues. The ends lost 4 bases at V and 8 bases at J; junction bases unmatched: 4. The CDR3 DNA reads as TGCAGTGCTAACAGGGGAAACGGCTACACCTTC. Its translation is CSANRGNGYTF.

This clonotype was observed a handful of times. V and J are TRBV7-2 and TRBJ1-5, with D uncertain. Per germline, CDR1 SGHTA and CDR2 FQGNSA. The CDR3 sequence is 15 residues long. Between the trimmed V and J ends, which lost 5 bases and 5 bases, there was a span of 16 bases. The CDR3 spells CASSPAVGSYQPQHF. CDR3 coding DNA: TGTGCCAGCAGCCCAGCTGTCGGGTCGTATCAGCCCCAGCATTTT.

This clonotype was observed at least ten times. The CDR3 DNA reads TGCAGCCTACGTAAGCGGAAGGTCACAGATACGCAGTATTTT. Encoded protein: CSLRKRKVTDTQYF. This chain connects TRBV29-1 to TRBJ2-3; a weak D match, TRBD2 (5 bases). V dropped 8 bases and J dropped 2 bases, with 17 bases sitting between them. Germline CDR1 reads SQVTM; CDR2 reads ANQGSEA. The CDR3 consists of 14 residues.

This clonotype was picked up a small number of times. The V gene is TRBV28, the J gene TRBJ1-2; 10 nucleotides agree with TRBD1. V lost 6 bases and J lost 8; bases outside the gene matches: 6. The V gene's germline CDR1 is MDHEN and CDR2 SYDVKM. This CDR3 spans 13 amino acids. CDR3 protein: CASSTTGGGGYTF. In DNA, the CDR3 is TGTGCCAGCAGCACGACAGGGGGCGGAGGCTACACCTTC.

This sequence joins TRBV7-2 and TRBJ2-7; D possibly corresponds to TRBD1 (6 bases). Germline CDR1 and CDR2: SGHTA and FQGNSA. V gave up 2 bases and J gave up 7 bases, with 18 bases separating them. The CDR3 has 15 residues. The CDR3 region has the DNA TGTGCCAGCAGCTTATTTAACAGGGTTTTTGATGAGCAGTACTTC. Protein product: CASSLFNRVFDEQYF.

This rearrangement joins TRBV20-1 to TRBJ2-5, with D uncertain. CDR1 and CDR2 (germline): DFQATT, SNEGSKA (reference sequence). Between the trimmed V and J ends, which lost 6 bases and 2 bases, there was a span of 19 bases. CDR3 length: 15 residues. The CDR3 reads CSAKKGRAEQETQYF. CDR3 nucleotide sequence: TGCAGTGCCAAAAAGGGAAGGGCGGAGCAAGAGACCCAGTACTTC.

The genes are TRBV27 and TRBJ2-1; 10 positions agree with TRBD1. The germline gives CDR1 MNHEY, CDR2 SMNVEV (reference sequence). V shed 5 bases, J shed 10 bases, and the junction held 17 bases outside the gene matches. The CDR3 runs to 17 residues. CDR3 DNA: TGTGCCAGCAGTACGGCACCGGGACAGGGGCTGGGGATGGAGCAGTTCTTC. It specifies CASSTAPGQGLGMEQFF.

This clonotype was recorded once. The V and J genes are TRBV7-2 and TRBJ1-2; TRBD1 might be the D (6 bases). The ends were cut back, 1 base at V and 4 bases at J, with 13 bases in the middle. The CDR3 sequence is 15 residues long. Germline V gene data show CDR1 as SGHTA and CDR2 as FQGNSA. Here the CDR3 reads CASSLEGGPAYGYTF. As DNA, the CDR3 is TGTGCCAGCAGCTTAGAAGGGGGTCCGGCCTATGGCTACACCTTC. The full variable domain, with the rest looked up from reference TRBV7-2 and TRBJ1-2, is GAGVSQSPSNKVTEKGKDVELRCDPISGHTALYWYRQSLGQGLEFLIYFQGNSAPDKSGLPSDRFSAERTGGSVSTLTIQRTQQEDSAVYLCASSLEGGPAYGYTFGSGTRLTVV.

A few counts support this clonotype. This chain links TRBV7-2 with TRBJ2-7; D not certain. The V gene's germline CDR1 is SGHTA and CDR2 FQGNSA. This CDR3 has 13 amino acids. Trimming removed 1 base at V and 6 bases at J, with 10 bases between. The CDR3 loop is CASSLGVGGEQYF. DNA of the CDR3: TGTGCCAGCAGCTTAGGGGTTGGTGGCGAGCAGTACTTC.

This clonotype was observed a few times. The gene calls are TRBV20-1 and TRBJ2-5, with TRBD2 identical over 14 bases. The germline V gene has CDR1 DFQATT and CDR2 SNEGSKA (reference sequence). The CDR3 extends over 16 amino acids. V trimming: 0 bases; J trimming: 5 bases; junction bases outside the gene matches: 5. The CDR3 here is CSARETSGRAVETQYF. In DNA form, the CDR3 reads TGCAGTGCTAGAGAGACTAGCGGGAGGGCCGTGGAGACCCAGTACTTC.

DNA of the CDR3: TGTGCCAGCAGTCCAACAGGCGGGAGCCATCAGCCCCAGCATTTT. It yields the protein CASSPTGGSHQPQHF. The V gene is TRBV12-3 or TRBV12-4, the J gene TRBJ1-5, with a tentative D call TRBD1 (5 bases). V was pared by 5 bases and J by 5 bases, with 16 bases between. The CDR3 loop spans 15 amino acids.

This clonotype was counted between two and nine times. The chain links TRBV4-3 to TRBJ2-7; the match to TRBD2 covers 7 bases. Germline V lookup: CDR1 LGHNA, CDR2 YSLEER. The CDR3 extends over 15 amino acids. V shed 3 bases and J 3 bases; nucleotides not matched to a gene: 8. The DNA for the CDR3 is TGCGCCAGCAGCCACGTGTGGGAGGGCCTCTACGAGCAGTACTTC. Its protein product is CASSHVWEGLYEQYF.

CDR3 sequence reads: CASRHTDYAPDNEQFF. DNA of the CDR3: TGTGCCAGCAGACATACCGACTACGCCCCAGACAATGAGCAGTTCTTC. This rearrangement joins TRBV7-2 to TRBJ2-1; perhaps TRBD2 as D (5 bases). CDR1 and CDR2 from the germline V gene are SGHTA and FQGNSA. The ends were cut back, 6 bases at V and 5 bases at J, with 20 bases in the middle. The CDR3 is made up of 16 amino acids.